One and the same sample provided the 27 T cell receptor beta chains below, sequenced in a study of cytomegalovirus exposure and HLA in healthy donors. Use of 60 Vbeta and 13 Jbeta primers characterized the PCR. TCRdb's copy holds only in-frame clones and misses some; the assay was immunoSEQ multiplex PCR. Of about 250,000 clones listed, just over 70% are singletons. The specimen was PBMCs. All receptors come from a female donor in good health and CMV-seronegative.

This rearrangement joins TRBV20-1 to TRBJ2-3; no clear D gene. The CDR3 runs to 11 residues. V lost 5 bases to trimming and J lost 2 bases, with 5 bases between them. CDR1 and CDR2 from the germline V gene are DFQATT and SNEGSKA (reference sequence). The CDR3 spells CSASFTDTQYF. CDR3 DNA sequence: TGCAGTGCTTCCTTCACAGATACGCAGTATTTT.

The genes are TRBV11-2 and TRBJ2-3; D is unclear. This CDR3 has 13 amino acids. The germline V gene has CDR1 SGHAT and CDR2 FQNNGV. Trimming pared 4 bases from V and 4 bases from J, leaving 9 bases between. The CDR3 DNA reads TGTGCCAGCAGCTCCACTCCCGCAGATACGCAGTATTTT. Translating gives CASSSTPADTQYF.

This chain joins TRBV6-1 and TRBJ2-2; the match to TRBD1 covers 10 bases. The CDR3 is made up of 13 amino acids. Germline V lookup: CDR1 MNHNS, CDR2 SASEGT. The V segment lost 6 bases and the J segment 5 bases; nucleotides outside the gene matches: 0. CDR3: CASRGQGTGELFF. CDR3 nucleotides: TGTGCCAGCAGGGGACAGGGGACCGGGGAGCTGTTTTTT.

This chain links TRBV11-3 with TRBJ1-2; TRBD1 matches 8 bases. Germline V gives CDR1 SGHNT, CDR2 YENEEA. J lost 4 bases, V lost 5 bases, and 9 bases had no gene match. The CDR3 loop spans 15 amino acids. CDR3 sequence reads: CASSTYRTGFYGYTF. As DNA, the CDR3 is TGTGCCAGCAGCACCTACCGGACAGGGTTCTATGGCTACACCTTC.

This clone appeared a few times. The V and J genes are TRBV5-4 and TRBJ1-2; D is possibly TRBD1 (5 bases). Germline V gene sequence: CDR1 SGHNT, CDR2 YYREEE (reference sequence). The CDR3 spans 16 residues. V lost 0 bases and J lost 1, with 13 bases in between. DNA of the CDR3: TGTGCCAGCAGCTTGGCCGGGGGTGCCCTTAACTATGGCTACACCTTC. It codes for CASSLAGGALNYGYTF.

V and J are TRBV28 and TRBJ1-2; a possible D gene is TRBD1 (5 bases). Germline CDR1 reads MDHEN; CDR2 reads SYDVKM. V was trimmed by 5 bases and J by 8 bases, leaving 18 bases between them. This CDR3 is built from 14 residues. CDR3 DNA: TGTGCCAGCAGTACCAGCCCAGGGCGACGCGGCTACACCTTC. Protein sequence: CASSTSPGRRGYTF.

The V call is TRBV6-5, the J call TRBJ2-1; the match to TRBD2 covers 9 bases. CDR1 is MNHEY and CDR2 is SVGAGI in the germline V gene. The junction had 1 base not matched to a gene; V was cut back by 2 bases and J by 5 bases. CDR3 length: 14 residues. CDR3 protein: CASSYRLADNEQFF. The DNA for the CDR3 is TGTGCCAGCAGTTACCGACTAGCGGACAATGAGCAGTTCTTC.

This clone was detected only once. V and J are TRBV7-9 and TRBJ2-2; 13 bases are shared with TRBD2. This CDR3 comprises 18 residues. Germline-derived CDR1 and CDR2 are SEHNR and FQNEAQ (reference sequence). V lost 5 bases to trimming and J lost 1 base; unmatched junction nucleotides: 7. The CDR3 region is CASSPPGLAGMNTGELFF. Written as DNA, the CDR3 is TGTGCCAGCAGCCCACCGGGACTAGCGGGGATGAACACCGGGGAGCTGTTTTTT.

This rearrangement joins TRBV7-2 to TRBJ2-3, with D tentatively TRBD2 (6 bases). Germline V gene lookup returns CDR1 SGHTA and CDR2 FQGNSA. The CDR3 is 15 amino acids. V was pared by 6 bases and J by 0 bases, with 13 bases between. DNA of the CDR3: TGTGCCAGCAGACTCCGTGGGAGGAGCACAGATACGCAGTATTTT. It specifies CASRLRGRSTDTQYF.

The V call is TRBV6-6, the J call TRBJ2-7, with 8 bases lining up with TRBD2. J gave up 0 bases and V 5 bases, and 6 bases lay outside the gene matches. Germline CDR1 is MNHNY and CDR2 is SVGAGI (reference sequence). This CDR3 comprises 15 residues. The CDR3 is CASSATSGGSYEQYF. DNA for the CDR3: TGTGCCAGCAGTGCAACTAGCGGAGGCTCCTACGAGCAGTACTTC.

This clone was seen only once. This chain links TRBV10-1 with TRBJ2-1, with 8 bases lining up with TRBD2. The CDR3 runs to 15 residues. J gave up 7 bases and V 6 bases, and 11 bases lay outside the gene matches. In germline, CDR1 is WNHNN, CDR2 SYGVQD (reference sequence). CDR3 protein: CASSRPGLGMNEQFF. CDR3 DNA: TGCGCCAGCAGCAGGCCGGGACTAGGGATGAATGAGCAGTTCTTC.

The CDR3 is CASSTSGGAYEQYF. In DNA, the CDR3 is TGTGCCAGTAGTACTAGCGGAGGAGCCTACGAGCAGTACTTC. V is TRBV19 and J is TRBJ2-7; TRBD2 agrees at 7 bases. Germline loops: CDR1 LNHDA, CDR2 SQIVND (reference sequence). V lost 4 bases to trimming and J lost 2 bases; unmatched junction nucleotides: 5. CDR3 length: 14 amino acids. Full variable domain (remainder filled in from reference TRBV19 and TRBJ2-7): DGGITQSPKYLFRKEGQNVTLSCEQNLNHDAMYWYRQDPGQGLRLIYYSQIVNDFQKGDIAEGYSVSREKKESFPLTVTSAQKNPTAFYLCASSTSGGAYEQYFGPGTRLTVT.

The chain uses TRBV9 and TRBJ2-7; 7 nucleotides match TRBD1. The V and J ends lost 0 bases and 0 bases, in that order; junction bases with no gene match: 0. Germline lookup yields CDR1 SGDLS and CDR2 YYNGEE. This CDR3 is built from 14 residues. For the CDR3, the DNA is TGTGCCAGCAGCGTAGAGGGGGCCTCCTACGAGCAGTACTTC. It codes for CASSVEGASYEQYF.

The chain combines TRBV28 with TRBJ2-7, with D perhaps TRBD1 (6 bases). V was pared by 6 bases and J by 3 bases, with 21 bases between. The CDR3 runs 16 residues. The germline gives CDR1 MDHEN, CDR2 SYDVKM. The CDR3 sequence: CASRPQTTGRFYEQYF. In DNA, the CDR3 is TGTGCCAGCAGACCCCAGACAACAGGGCGCTTCTACGAGCAGTACTTC.

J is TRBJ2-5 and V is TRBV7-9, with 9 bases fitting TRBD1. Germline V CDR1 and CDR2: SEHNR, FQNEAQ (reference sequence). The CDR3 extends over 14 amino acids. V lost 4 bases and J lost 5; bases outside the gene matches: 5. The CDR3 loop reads CASSSTGGRETQYF. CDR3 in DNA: TGTGCCAGCAGCTCGACAGGGGGTCGGGAGACCCAGTACTTC. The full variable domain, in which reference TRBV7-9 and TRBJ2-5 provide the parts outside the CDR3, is DTGVSQNPRHKITKRGQNVTFRCDPISEHNRLYWYRQTLGQGPEFLTYFQNEAQLEKSRLLSDRFSAERPKGSFSTLEIQRTEQGDSAMYLCASSSTGGRETQYFGPGTRLLVL.

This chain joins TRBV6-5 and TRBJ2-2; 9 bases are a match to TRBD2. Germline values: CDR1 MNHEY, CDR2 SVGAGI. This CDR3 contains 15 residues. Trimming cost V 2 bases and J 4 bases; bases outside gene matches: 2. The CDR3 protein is CASSYETSGTGELFF. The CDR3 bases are TGTGCCAGCAGTTACGAGACTAGCGGCACCGGGGAGCTGTTTTTT.

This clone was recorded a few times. This CDR3 reads CASFRVGGSSGELFF. The CDR3 DNA is TGTGCCAGCTTTCGTGTGGGCGGGAGTTCGGGGGAGCTGTTTTTT. The chain uses TRBV6-1 and TRBJ2-2; 7 positions agree with TRBD2. CDR1 and CDR2 from the germline V gene are MNHNS and SASEGT. The CDR3 runs 15 residues. The ends lost 8 bases at V and 8 bases at J; junction bases unmatched: 14.

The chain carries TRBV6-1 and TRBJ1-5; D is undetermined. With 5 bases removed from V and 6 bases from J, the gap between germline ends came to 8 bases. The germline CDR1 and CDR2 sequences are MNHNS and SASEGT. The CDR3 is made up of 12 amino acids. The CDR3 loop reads CASSHEGQPQHF. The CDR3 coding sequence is TGTGCCAGCAGTCACGAGGGTCAGCCCCAGCATTTT.

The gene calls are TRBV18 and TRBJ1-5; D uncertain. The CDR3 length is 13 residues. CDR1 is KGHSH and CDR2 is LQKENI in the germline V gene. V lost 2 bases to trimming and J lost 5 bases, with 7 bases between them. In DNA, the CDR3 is TGTGCCAGCTCACCATCGAGAGATCAGCCCCAGCATTTT. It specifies CASSPSRDQPQHF.

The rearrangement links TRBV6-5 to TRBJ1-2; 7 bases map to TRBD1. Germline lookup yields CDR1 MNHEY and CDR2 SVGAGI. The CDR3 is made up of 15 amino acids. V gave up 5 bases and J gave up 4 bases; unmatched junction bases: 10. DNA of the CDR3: TGTGCCAGCAGTCCACAGGGGACGTGGGGCTATGGCTACACCTTC. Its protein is CASSPQGTWGYGYTF.

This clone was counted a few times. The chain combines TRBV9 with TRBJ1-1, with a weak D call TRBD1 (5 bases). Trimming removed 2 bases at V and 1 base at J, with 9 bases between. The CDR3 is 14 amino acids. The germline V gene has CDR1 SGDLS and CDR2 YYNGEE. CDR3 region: CASSVGLQNTEAFF. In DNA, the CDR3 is TGTGCCAGCAGCGTGGGGCTGCAGAACACTGAAGCTTTCTTT.

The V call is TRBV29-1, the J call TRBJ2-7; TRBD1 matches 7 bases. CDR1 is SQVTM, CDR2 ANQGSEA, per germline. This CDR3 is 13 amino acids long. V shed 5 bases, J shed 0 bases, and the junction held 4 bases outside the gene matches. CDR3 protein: CSVQTGSSYEQYF. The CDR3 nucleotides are TGCAGCGTTCAGACAGGGAGCTCCTACGAGCAGTACTTC.

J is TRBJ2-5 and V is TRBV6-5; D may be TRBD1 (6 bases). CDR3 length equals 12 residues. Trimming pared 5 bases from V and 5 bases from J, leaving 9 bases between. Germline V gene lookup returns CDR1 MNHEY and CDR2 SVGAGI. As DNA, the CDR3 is TGTGCCAGCAGTACAGGGCGGGAGACCCAGTACTTC. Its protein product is CASSTGRETQYF.

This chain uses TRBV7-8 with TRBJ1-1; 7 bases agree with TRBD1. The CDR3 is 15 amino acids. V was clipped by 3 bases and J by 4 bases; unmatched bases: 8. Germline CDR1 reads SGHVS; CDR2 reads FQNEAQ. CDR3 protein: CASSLVTGMGTEAFF. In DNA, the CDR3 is TGTGCCAGCAGCTTGGTGACAGGGATGGGCACTGAAGCTTTCTTT.

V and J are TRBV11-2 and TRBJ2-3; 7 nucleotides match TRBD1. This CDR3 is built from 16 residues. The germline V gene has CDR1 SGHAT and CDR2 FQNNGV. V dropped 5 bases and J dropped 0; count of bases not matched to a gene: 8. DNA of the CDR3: TGTGCCAGCAGCCCGACGGACAGGTCCAGCACAGATACGCAGTATTTT. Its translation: CASSPTDRSSTDTQYF.

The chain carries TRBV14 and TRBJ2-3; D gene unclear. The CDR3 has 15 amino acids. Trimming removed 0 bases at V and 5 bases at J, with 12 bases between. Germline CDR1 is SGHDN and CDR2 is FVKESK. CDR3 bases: TGTGCCAGCAGCCAAGATCGTGGAGTGGTAGATACGCAGTATTTT. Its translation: CASSQDRGVVDTQYF. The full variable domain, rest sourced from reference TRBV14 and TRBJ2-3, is EAGVTQFPSHSVIEKGQTVTLRCDPISGHDNLYWYRRVMGKEIKFLLHFVKESKQDESGMPNNRFLAERTGGTYSTLKVQPAELEDSGVYFCASSQDRGVVDTQYFGPGTRLTVL.

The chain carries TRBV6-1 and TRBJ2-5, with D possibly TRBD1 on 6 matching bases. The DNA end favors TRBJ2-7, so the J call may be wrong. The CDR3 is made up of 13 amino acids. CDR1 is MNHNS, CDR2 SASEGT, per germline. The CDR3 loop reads CASSANRAYEQYF. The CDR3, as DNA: TGTGCCAGCAGTGCTAACAGGGCCTACGAGCAGTACTTC.